This TCR beta chain was observed in a study of cytomegalovirus exposure and HLA in healthy donors. CDR1 is SGHTA and CDR2 is FQGNSA in the germline V gene. V lost 5 bases, J lost 1 base, and 9 bases stayed unmatched. The CDR3 totals 16 residues. In the PCR, 60 Vbeta and 13 Jbeta primers were used. The data were produced by immunoSEQ multiplex PCR, yet TCRdb's version contains in-frame clones alone and is incomplete. The data contain roughly 100,000 clones, about 81% of them seen just once; the ten biggest clones take up roughly 1.3%. This clonotype was obtained from a man younger than 45 in good health and CMV-seronegative. Sample: PBMCs. The chain has TRBV7-2 and TRBJ1-1; 8 bases align to TRBD1. The CDR3 reads CASSQTAGGRNTEAFF. The CDR3 DNA sequence: TGTGCCAGCAGCCAAACAGCAGGGGGCCGGAACACTGAAGCTTTCTTT.